The 29 T cell receptor beta chains listed next were all sequenced from one sample in a study of T cells in Graves' hyperthyroidism and ophthalmopathy (dated by TCRdb to between 2018 and 2021). The method was multiplex PCR. TCRdb shows the sequencer as Illumina HiSeq 2000. Amplification of TCR beta CDR3 regions was carried out from RNA transcripts. The first round of RT-PCR for the TCR CDR3 was performed with the HTBI primer set and the Qiagen OneStep RT-PCR kit. TCRdb passed the public sequencing reads through fastp at Q25 and MiXCR, retaining productive beta sequences. Every CDR3 protein is listed once, alongside the most common genes and DNA of its rows. This sample lists under 250,000 distinct CDR3 sequences; roughly 17% were detected once. Of the sample, over 45% falls within the top ten clones. Material for sequencing was blood. These receptors were obtained from a woman aged 45-65 years with Graves' hyperthyroidism.

In this sample, this clonotype turned up many times. J is TRBJ2-5 and V is TRBV5-5; 9 positions match TRBD2. After removal of 3 bases from V and 4 bases from J, the junction contained 4 bases not matched to a gene. Germline V CDR1 and CDR2: SGHKS, YYEKEE (reference sequence). The CDR3 has 14 amino acids. CDR3 DNA: TGTGCCAGCAGCTCTGTAGCGGGAGCAGAGACCCAGTACTTC. This translates into CASSSVAGAETQYF.

There are many counts of this clonotype. CDR3 in DNA: TGTGCCAGCAGTCGAGGGACAGGGTATAGCAATCAGCCCCAGCATTTT. Encoded protein: CASSRGTGYSNQPQHF. The chain uses TRBV2 and TRBJ1-5; 9 nucleotides agree with TRBD1. The CDR3 consists of 16 residues. Germline V CDR1 and CDR2: SNHLY, FYNNEI. J gave up 0 bases and V 5 bases, and 5 bases lay outside the gene matches.

This clonotype was seen ten or more times. The chain combines TRBV5-1 with TRBJ2-1, with 10 bases that match TRBD2. The junction had 1 base not matched to a gene; V was cut back by 4 bases and J by 3 bases. This CDR3 is 14 amino acids long. Germline CDR1 reads SGHRS; CDR2 reads YFSETQ. This CDR3 is CASSGTSDYNEQFF. The CDR3 DNA follows: TGCGCCAGCAGCGGGACTAGCGACTACAATGAGCAGTTCTTC. Together with reference TRBV5-1 and TRBJ2-1, the CDR3 gives the full variable domain: KAGVTQTPRYLIKTRGQQVTLSCSPISGHRSVSWYQQTPGQGLQFLFEYFSETQRNKGNFPGRFSGRQFSNSRSEMNVSTLELGDSALYLCASSGTSDYNEQFFGPGTRLTVL.

There are a few counts of this clonotype. CDR3 nucleotide sequence: TGTGCCATCAGTGAGTCGGGTGGCTACGAGCAGTACTTC. Encoded protein: CAISESGGYEQYF. This chain links TRBV10-3 with TRBJ2-7; the D is unclear. V was clipped by 0 bases and J by 3 bases, with 6 bases between them. The germline CDR1 and CDR2 sequences are ENHRY and SYGVKD. The CDR3 totals 13 residues.

A few counts support this clonotype. The V call is TRBV19, the J call TRBJ1-1; TRBD1 agrees at 10 bases. This CDR3 comprises 15 residues. CDR1 and CDR2 (germline): LNHDA, SQIVND (reference sequence). J gave up 9 bases and V 5 bases, and 12 bases lay outside the gene matches. The CDR3 nucleotides are TGTGCCAGTAGTGACAACTACCCGGGACAGGGGAAAGCTTTCTTT. It specifies CASSDNYPGQGKAFF.

This clonotype was counted at least ten times. V is TRBV7-9 and J is TRBJ1-5; tentative D call: TRBD1 (5 bases). Trimming removed 8 bases at V and 6 bases at J, with 20 bases between. This CDR3 has 15 residues. CDR1 and CDR2 (germline): SEHNR, FQNEAQ (reference sequence). The CDR3 sequence: CASGDGGFGSQPQHF. The CDR3 DNA sequence: TGTGCCAGCGGGGACGGGGGGTTTGGTAGTCAGCCCCAGCATTTT.

This clonotype was counted between two and nine times. The chain employs TRBV19 and TRBJ1-5; tentative D call: TRBD1 (5 bases). The V gene lost 5 bases and the J gene lost 4 bases, with 15 bases spanning the gap. Germline V gene data show CDR1 as LNHDA and CDR2 as SQIVND (reference sequence). This CDR3 is 15 amino acids long. This chain's CDR3 is CASSGRGLANQPQHF. CDR3 nucleotide sequence: TGTGCCAGTAGTGGGAGGGGCTTAGCAAATCAGCCCCAGCATTTT.

This clonotype was recorded at least ten times. V and J are TRBV30 and TRBJ2-5; 10 bases line up with TRBD1. The junction had 2 bases not matched to a gene; V was cut back by 2 bases and J by 5 bases. The CDR3 contains 13 residues. Germline-derived CDR1 and CDR2 are GTSNPN and SVGIG (reference sequence). The chain's CDR3 is CAWSQTGGETQYF. The CDR3 DNA reads TGTGCCTGGAGTCAGACAGGGGGCGAGACCCAGTACTTC.

The chain's CDR3 is CASSLGDSGFTDTQYF. The CDR3 DNA is TGTGCCAGCAGCCTTGGTGATAGCGGATTCACAGATACGCAGTATTTT. The J gene is TRBJ2-3, the V gene TRBV5-6; maybe TRBD2 (6 bases). Germline CDR1 and CDR2: SGHDT and YYEEEE. This CDR3 comprises 16 residues. Between the trimmed V and J ends, which lost 4 bases and 2 bases, there was a span of 17 bases. Full variable domain (rest looked up from reference TRBV5-6 and TRBJ2-3): DAGVTQSPTHLIKTRGQQVTLRCSPKSGHDTVSWYQQALGQGPQFIFQYYEEEERQRGNFPDRFSGHQFPNYSSELNVNALLLGDSALYLCASSLGDSGFTDTQYFGPGTRLTVL.

This clonotype was seen more than once but under ten times. The chain joins TRBV6-1 to TRBJ2-1, with TRBD1 as a possible D gene (6 bases). V was cut by 5 bases and J by 1 base, with 15 bases left in between. Germline CDR1 MNHNS, CDR2 SASEGT. The CDR3 has 16 residues. CDR3 bases: TGTGCCAGCAGTCTCGGGACATTGAGGTCCTACAATGAGCAGTTCTTC. Its protein is CASSLGTLRSYNEQFF.

At least ten counts were recorded for this clonotype. This rearrangement joins TRBV7-9 to TRBJ2-1; D remains unclear. Trimming stripped 1 base from V and 8 bases from J, with 9 bases between. The CDR3 is made up of 13 amino acids. CDR1 SEHNR and CDR2 FQNEAQ come from the germline V gene (reference sequence). The CDR3 DNA sequence: TGTGCCAGCAGCTTAGATAGGTGGGATGAGCAGTTCTTC. It is translated as CASSLDRWDEQFF.

This clonotype was seen repeatedly, ten times or more. The rearrangement links TRBV10-2 to TRBJ2-7; 13 bases map to TRBD2. Germline V gene data show CDR1 as WSHSY and CDR2 as SAAADI. The CDR3 runs 14 residues. The V gene end was trimmed by 8 bases and the J gene end by 9 bases; junction bases not matched to a gene: 10. The CDR3 DNA follows: TGCGCCAGCTTGACTAGCGGGAGGTTACCAAGGCAGTACTTC. It is translated as CASLTSGRLPRQYF.

The sample holds many counts of this clonotype. The chain employs TRBV2 and TRBJ2-6; no firm D call. Germline CDR1 SNHLY, CDR2 FYNNEI. The length of the CDR3 is 15 residues. V was trimmed by 3 bases and J by 4 bases, leaving 10 bases between them. Written as DNA, the CDR3 is TGTGCCAGCAGTGAGAGCCCTTCCGGGGCCAACGTCCTGACTTTC. Translation: CASSESPSGANVLTF. The variable domain in full, with the rest retrieved from reference TRBV2 and TRBJ2-6, is EPEVTQTPSHQVTQMGQEVILRCVPISNHLYFYWYRQILGQKVEFLVSFYNNEISEKSEIFDDQFSVERPDGSNFTLKIRSTKLEDSAMYFCASSESPSGANVLTFGAGSRLTVL.

The sample holds a few counts of this clonotype. The V call is TRBV28, the J call TRBJ2-1, with TRBD1 matching 7 bases. Germline lookup yields CDR1 MDHEN and CDR2 SYDVKM. V shed 5 bases and J 6 bases; nucleotides not matched to a gene: 4. The CDR3 sequence is 13 residues long. The CDR3 here is CASSKQGSNEQFF. The DNA for the CDR3 is TGTGCCAGCAGTAAACAGGGGAGCAATGAGCAGTTCTTC.

This clonotype was counted ten times or more. V is TRBV11-2 and J is TRBJ2-7, with D unresolved. The CDR3 has 14 amino acids. The V gene's germline CDR1 is SGHAT and CDR2 FQNNGV. Trimming shortened V by 5 bases and J by 6 bases, and 17 bases separated the two germline ends. The DNA of the CDR3 is TGTGCCAGCAGCCTCCCCGGACCTCAAGGCGAGCAGTACTTC. Translated: CASSLPGPQGEQYF.

The genes are TRBV10-2 and TRBJ2-5; perhaps D is TRBD1 or TRBD2 (5 bases each). Germline assignment: CDR1 WSHSY and CDR2 SAAADI. Trimming took off 0 bases at V and 5 bases at J, with 10 bases between the two ends. The CDR3 has 14 amino acids. Here the CDR3 reads CASSESGGVETQYF. The CDR3 DNA sequence: TGCGCCAGCAGTGAGTCTGGGGGAGTGGAGACCCAGTACTTC.

This clonotype was counted at least ten times. This rearrangement joins TRBV30 to TRBJ2-7, with D hard to call. The CDR3 runs 12 residues. The germline gives CDR1 GTSNPN, CDR2 SVGIG (reference sequence). V lost 1 base and J lost 3, with 7 bases in between. The CDR3 loop is CAWSAQVYEQYF. CDR3 nucleotides: TGTGCCTGGAGTGCGCAGGTCTACGAGCAGTACTTC.

This clonotype was seen ten or more times. The chain is built from TRBV5-1 and TRBJ1-1, with TRBD1 matching over 7 bases. Per germline, CDR1 SGHRS and CDR2 YFSETQ. The J segment lost 5 bases and the V segment lost 5 bases, leaving 9 bases of the junction unmatched. The CDR3 spans 14 residues. The CDR3 region is CASRGGGAGTEAFF. The CDR3, as DNA: TGCGCCAGCAGGGGAGGGGGCGCGGGGACTGAAGCTTTCTTT.

In its sample, this clonotype was seen many times. The junction shows a germline mismatch at one end, possibly a read error. V usage is TRBV12-3 or TRBV12-4 and J usage is TRBJ1-1; D may be TRBD1 (5 bases). The CDR3 length is 14 residues. CDR3 nucleotide sequence: TGTGCCGGCAGTTTAGCCGGCAGGGACACTGAAGCTTTCTTT. Its translation is CAGSLAGRDTEAFF.

In this sample, this clonotype turned up many times. This sequence joins TRBV30 and TRBJ1-1; D gene ambiguous. V shed 1 base and J shed 4 bases, with 7 bases lying between them. This CDR3 has 12 amino acids. The germline gives CDR1 GTSNPN, CDR2 SVGIG (reference sequence). The CDR3 here is CAWSGSGTEAFF. The CDR3 nucleotides read TGTGCCTGGAGTGGGTCGGGCACTGAAGCTTTCTTT.

In the case of this clonotype: The junction departs from germline at one end; a sequencing error may be responsible. The chain joins TRBV20-1 to TRBJ1-1, with 7 nucleotides matching TRBD1. CDR3 length: 13 residues. Germline V gene data show CDR1 as DFQATT and CDR2 as SNEGSKA (reference sequence). This CDR3 reads CSAPDRRYTGAFF. In DNA form, the CDR3 reads TGCAGTGCTCCGGACAGGCGTTACACTGGAGCTTTCTTT.

This clonotype has ten or more counts. The chain uses TRBV9 and TRBJ1-2; maybe TRBD1 (5 bases). The CDR3 is made up of 14 amino acids. The V end was cut by 4 bases, the J end by 0 bases, with 10 bases between. Germline CDR1 reads SGDLS; CDR2 reads YYNGEE. This CDR3 is CASSRQKANYGYTF. In DNA form, the CDR3 reads TGTGCCAGCAGCAGACAGAAAGCTAACTATGGCTACACCTTC.

There are a few counts of this clonotype. V gene TRBV5-1 combines with J gene TRBJ1-4; D ambiguous. Germline V gene sequence: CDR1 SGHRS, CDR2 YFSETQ. This CDR3 contains 14 residues. V dropped 5 bases and J dropped 7 bases, with 15 bases sitting between them. In DNA, the CDR3 is TGCGCCAGCAGGACCGACGGTCGGAGTGAAAAACTGTTTTTT. This sequence encodes CASRTDGRSEKLFF.

This clonotype was counted at least ten times. V is TRBV11-2 and J is TRBJ2-5, with D possibly TRBD1 on 6 matching bases. The germline V gene encodes CDR1 SGHAT and CDR2 FQNNGV. The CDR3 is 15 residues long. V lost 5 bases to trimming and J lost 2 bases, with 15 bases between them. The CDR3 protein is CASSRGHPVQETQYF. The CDR3, as DNA: TGTGCCAGCAGCCGGGGACACCCCGTTCAAGAGACCCAGTACTTC.

About this clonotype: This may come from a read error, since a much larger clone is one base off. This rearrangement joins TRBV18 to TRBJ1-1, with TRBD1 matching over 8 bases. Germline V lookup: CDR1 KGHSH, CDR2 LQKENI. The CDR3 contains 14 residues. CDR3 loop: CASSKQGADTQAFF. CDR3 DNA: TGTGCCAGCTCAAAGCAGGGGGCGGACACTCAAGCTTTCTTT.

This clonotype has ten or more counts. J is TRBJ1-3 and V is TRBV6-5, with D maybe TRBD1 (6 bases). Germline V gives CDR1 MNHEY, CDR2 SVGAGI. V was pared by 0 bases and J by 0 bases, with 12 bases between. This CDR3 has 17 amino acids. CDR3 sequence (DNA): TGTGCCAGCAGTTACTCGCAGCAGGGGCTCTCTGGAAACACCATATATTTT. Translated, it gives CASSYSQQGLSGNTIYF.

This clonotype has a count of ten or more. The rearrangement uses TRBV27 and TRBJ2-2; TRBD1 agrees at 9 bases. Germline CDR1 reads MNHEY; CDR2 reads SMNVEV (reference sequence). J was trimmed by 6 bases and V by 6 bases; bases with no gene match: 5. CDR3 length: 14 amino acids. The CDR3, as DNA: TGTGCCAGCAGAGGGACAGGGAGGTCCGGGGAGCTGTTTTTT. Translation: CASRGTGRSGELFF.

This clonotype was counted at least ten times. The V and J genes are TRBV15 and TRBJ1-2; 9 bases are a match to TRBD1. V was clipped by 4 bases and J by 4 bases; unmatched bases: 4. This CDR3 has 14 residues. Germline CDR1 reads LNHNV; CDR2 reads YYDKDF (reference sequence). CDR3 sequence (DNA): TGTGCCACCAGCACTCGGACAGGGGCCTATGGCTACACCTTC. Protein sequence: CATSTRTGAYGYTF.

This clonotype has more than one count but fewer than ten. The chain recombines TRBV5-1 with TRBJ1-3; D unclear. V was trimmed by 6 bases and J by 7 bases, leaving 20 bases between them. Germline CDR1 is SGHRS and CDR2 is YFSETQ. CDR3 size: 15 residues. This CDR3 is CASISTDRAVNTIYF. In DNA form, the CDR3 reads TGCGCCAGCATTTCCACGGACCGGGCCGTGAACACCATATATTTT.